Listed below are T cell receptor beta chains from one sample, sequenced in a study of blood T cells in healthy people across ages. Each CDR3 protein gets one entry after TCRdb re-called the 5' RACE reads with MiXCR. The sample holds roughly 800,000 distinct CDR3 sequences, roughly 64% seen once. What was sequenced was blood. The source of these receptors is a young man in good health. CDR3s include the opening cysteine and the closing phenylalanine or tryptophan.

v_gene,j_gene,CDR3aa
TRBV20-1,TRBJ2-2,CSAPGQVNTGELFF
TRBV29-1,NA,CSVFRTGGDEQYF
TRBV20-1,TRBJ2-5,CSAGNWETQYF
TRBV9,TRBJ2-1,CATGTEYNEQFF
TRBV27,TRBJ1-2,CASSSPGNGYTF
TRBV7-9,TRBJ1-3,CASSLLGQTIYF
TRBV9,TRBJ2-1,CASSVEKGGQFF
TRBV20-1,TRBJ2-3,CSAHPDSTDTQYF
TRBV27,TRBJ2-7,CASRRAGGVGYEQYF
TRBV28,TRBJ2-3,CASSATVTDTQYF
TRBV30,TRBJ2-1,CAWRLAGSYNEQFF
TRBV4-3,TRBJ2-7,CASSQEPEPGQGAYEQYF
TRBV12-3/TRBV12-4,TRBJ1-2,CASSLGSQEPGYTF
TRBV3-1,TRBJ1-5,CASSPRVGAGQPQHF
TRBV3-1,TRBJ2-1,CASSQGLAVHSEQFF
TRBV12-3/TRBV12-4,TRBJ2-1,CASTFLLVPNNERYF
TRBV3-1,TRBJ2-5,CASSPSVGTGTPWYF
TRBV6-1,TRBJ2-3,CASSGGTSPDTQYF
TRBV20-1,TRBJ2-1,CSARRGYSYNEQFF
TRBV4-1,TRBJ1-1,CASSHGTGMNTEAFF